This T cell receptor (beta chain) emerged from a study of regulatory T cells in long-lasting Graves disease. Study findings and constraints: Persistent disease was associated with favored TRBV28 usage and with favored use of TRBJ1-2 and TRBJ2-5. Among the persistent patients, 2,741 public clonotypes were shared, more than the approximately 970 shared among new patients. Persistent-disease Graves' patients showed less TCR diversity than new cases.

Time point in this sample: persistent/refractory GD, antithyroid drugs over 5 years with positive TRAb. The TCR library used RNA extracted from PBMCs. This clonotype was observed a few times. Its cognate antigen is unknown. Through Arm-PCR of CDR3 regions and iRepertoire HTBI primers, TCR beta libraries were built. One entry per CDR3 protein results from TCRdb running MiXCR on the multiplex PCR reads. This sample has more than 350,000 distinct CDR3 sequences; roughly 23% occur once, and the top ten carry approximately 15%. V was shortened by 2 bases and J by 1 base, with 9 bases between the two germline ends. Germline CDR1 and CDR2: SQVTM and ANQGSEA. This CDR3 is built from 13 residues.

This chain connects TRBV29-1 to TRBJ2-7; D may be TRBD1 or TRBD2 (5 bases each). The source is a female donor with Graves disease. Sample: peripheral blood mononuclear cells (PBMCs), taken when the disease was refractory, from a patient treated with antithyroid drugs. CDR3 bases: TGCAGCGTTGAAATAGGGGAGTCCTACGAGCAGTACTTC. Its translation is CSVEIGESYEQYF.